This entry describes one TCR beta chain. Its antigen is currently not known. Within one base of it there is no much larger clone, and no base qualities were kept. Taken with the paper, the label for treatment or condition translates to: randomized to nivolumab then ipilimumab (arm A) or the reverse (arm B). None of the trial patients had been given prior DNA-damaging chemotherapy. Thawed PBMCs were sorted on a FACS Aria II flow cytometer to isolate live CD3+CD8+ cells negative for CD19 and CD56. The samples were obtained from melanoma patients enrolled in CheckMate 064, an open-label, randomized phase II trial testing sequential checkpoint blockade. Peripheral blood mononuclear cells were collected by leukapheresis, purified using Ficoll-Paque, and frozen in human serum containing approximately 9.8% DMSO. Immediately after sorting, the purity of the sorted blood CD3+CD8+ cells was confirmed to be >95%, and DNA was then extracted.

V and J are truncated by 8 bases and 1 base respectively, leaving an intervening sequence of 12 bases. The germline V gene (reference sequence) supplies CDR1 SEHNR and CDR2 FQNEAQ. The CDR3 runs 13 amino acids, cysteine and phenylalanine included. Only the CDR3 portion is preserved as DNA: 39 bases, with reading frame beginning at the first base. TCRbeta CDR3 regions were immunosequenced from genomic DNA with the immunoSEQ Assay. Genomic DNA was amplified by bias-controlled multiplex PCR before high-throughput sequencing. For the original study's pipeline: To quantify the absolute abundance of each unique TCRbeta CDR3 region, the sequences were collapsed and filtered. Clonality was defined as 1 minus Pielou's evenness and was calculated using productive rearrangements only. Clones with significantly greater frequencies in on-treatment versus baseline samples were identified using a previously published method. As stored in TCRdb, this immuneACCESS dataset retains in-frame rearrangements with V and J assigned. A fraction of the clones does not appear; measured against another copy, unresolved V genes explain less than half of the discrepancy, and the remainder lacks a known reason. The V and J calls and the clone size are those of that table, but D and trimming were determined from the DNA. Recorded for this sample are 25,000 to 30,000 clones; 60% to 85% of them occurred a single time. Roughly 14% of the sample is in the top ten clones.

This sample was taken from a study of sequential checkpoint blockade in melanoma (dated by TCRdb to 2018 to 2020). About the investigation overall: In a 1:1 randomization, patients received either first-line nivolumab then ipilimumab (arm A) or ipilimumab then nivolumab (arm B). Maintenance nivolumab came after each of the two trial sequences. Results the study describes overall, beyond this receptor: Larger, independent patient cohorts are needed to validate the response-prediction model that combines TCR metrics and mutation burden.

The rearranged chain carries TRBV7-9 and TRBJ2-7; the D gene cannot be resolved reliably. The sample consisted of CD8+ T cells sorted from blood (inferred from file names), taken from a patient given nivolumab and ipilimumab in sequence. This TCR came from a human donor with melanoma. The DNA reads TGTGCCAGCGGGCCCAGTGAATCCTACGAGCAGTACTTC. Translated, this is CASGPSESYEQYF.